These T cell receptor beta chains were read from a single sample in a study of shared clonotypes between healthy human individuals. The assay was immunoSEQ multiplex PCR, and TCRdb's table has in-frame clones only and misses some. The repertoire holds over a million clones, with over 95% as singletons. The sequencing input was naive CD4+ T cells sorted from blood. Receptor source: a man younger than 45 in good health. The CDR3 runs from the conserved cysteine through the conserved F or W. The D gene is left open where the match is weak. Clone size, where shown, is once, few, many, or a class for clones that have expanded.

J: TRBJ1-2; size: few; V: TRBV7-9; length: 12; D: NA; DNA: TGTGCCAGCAGCCTCGGGACTTATGGCTACACCTTC; CDR3: CASSLGTYGYTF
J: TRBJ2-7; size: NA; V: TRBV30; length: 14; D: TRBD2; DNA: TGTGCCTGGATCCCAGCGGGAGGCTCAGACGAGCAGTACTTC; CDR3: CAWIPAGGSDEQYF
J: TRBJ2-5; size: NA; V: TRBV10-1; length: 12; D: NA; DNA: TGCGCCAGCAGCACAGGGTCCGAGACCCAGTACTTC; CDR3: CASSTGSETQYF
J: TRBJ2-1; size: NA; V: TRBV19; length: 15; D: NA; DNA: TGTGCCAGTAGTATAGGTGGGGGCCCCTACAATGAGCAGTTCTTC; CDR3: CASSIGGGPYNEQFF
J: TRBJ2-1; size: NA; V: TRBV7-6; length: 15; D: NA; DNA: TGTGCCAGCAGCTTAGCAGGGTCGGCGTACAATGAGCAGTTCTTC; CDR3: CASSLAGSAYNEQFF
J: TRBJ1-1; size: NA; V: TRBV30; length: 15; D: NA; DNA: TGTGCCTGGAGTCCCATGGGGTTCGCGAACACTGAAGCTTTCTTT; CDR3: CAWSPMGFANTEAFF
J: TRBJ2-7; size: NA; V: TRBV5-1; length: 14; D: TRBD2; DNA: TGCGCCAGCAGCTTAGCGGGAGGTCCCTACGAGCAGTACTTC; CDR3: CASSLAGGPYEQYF
J: TRBJ2-7; size: NA; V: TRBV11-2; length: 14; D: TRBD2; DNA: TGTGCCAGCAGCTCTCTAGCGGGAGGCTACGAGCAGTACTTC; CDR3: CASSSLAGGYEQYF
J: TRBJ1-1; size: NA; V: TRBV19; length: 12; D: TRBD1; DNA: TGTGCCAGTAAGGGGGCGTCGGCTGAAGCTTTCTTT; CDR3: CASKGASAEAFF
J: TRBJ2-5; size: NA; V: TRBV7-9; length: 14; D: NA; DNA: TGTGCCAGCAGCTCAGGGGACATACAAGAGACCCAGTACTTC; CDR3: CASSSGDIQETQYF
J: TRBJ2-7; size: NA; V: TRBV6-1; length: 16; D: NA; DNA: TGTGCCAGCAGTGAAACCCTCCGGGGGTACCACGACGAGCAGTACTTC; CDR3: CASSETLRGYHDEQYF
J: TRBJ2-7; size: NA; V: TRBV27; length: 15; D: TRBD1; DNA: TGTGCCAGCAGCCCCTTCCGACAGGGCACCTACGAGCAGTACTTC; CDR3: CASSPFRQGTYEQYF
J: TRBJ2-5; size: NA; V: TRBV5-4; length: 13; D: NA; DNA: TGTGCCAGCAGCTCAAGGGCCACGGAGACCCAGTACTTC; CDR3: CASSSRATETQYF
J: TRBJ2-3; size: NA; V: TRBV5-1; length: 17; D: TRBD2; DNA: TGCGCCAGCAGCTCCCAGTGGGCGGGAGTCGGGACAGATACGCAGTATTTT; CDR3: CASSSQWAGVGTDTQYF
J: TRBJ2-5; size: NA; V: TRBV2; length: 13; D: TRBD2; DNA: TGTGCCAGCAGTGGGGGACTAGCAGAGACCCAGTACTTC; CDR3: CASSGGLAETQYF
J: TRBJ2-7; size: NA; V: TRBV10-3; length: 12; D: NA; DNA: TGTGCCATCAGTGATAAAGGCTACGAGCAGTACTTC; CDR3: CAISDKGYEQYF
J: TRBJ1-5; size: NA; V: TRBV2; length: 15; D: TRBD1; DNA: TGTGCCAGCAGTGAAGACAGGGGGAAGAATCAGCCCCAGCATTTT; CDR3: CASSEDRGKNQPQHF
J: TRBJ1-1; size: NA; V: TRBV11-1; length: 15; D: NA; DNA: TGTGCCAGCAGCCCAGAGGGGGTTCGGAACACTGAAGCTTTCTTT; CDR3: CASSPEGVRNTEAFF
J: TRBJ2-7; size: NA; V: TRBV7-2; length: 16; D: TRBD1; DNA: TGTGCCAGCAGCTCACAAGGGGGACAGGCATCCTACGAGCAGTACTTC; CDR3: CASSSQGGQASYEQYF
J: TRBJ1-2; size: NA; V: TRBV9; length: 15; D: NA; DNA: TGTGCCAGCCGAAACAACAGGGAGGGAGGCTATGGCTACACCTTC; CDR3: CASRNNREGGYGYTF